This T cell receptor beta chain was found in a study of blood T cell repertoires in COVID-19. In the study overall: In each case, the material was cDNA or gDNA derived from T cells, B-cell-depleted T cells, or PBMCs.

The authors' processing: Quantification of nucleated cells was approximated via reference gene primer amplification. Clones were sequenced by immunoSEQ multiplex PCR, and TCRdb holds only the in-frame ones, with some missing. The V and J calls and clone size come from that table; D and trimming were worked out from the DNA. Here the sample spans around 140,000 clones, 80% to 85% being singletons. Germline values: CDR1 SGDLS, CDR2 YYNGEE. The CDR3 has 13 amino acids. V lost 0 bases and J lost 4; bases outside the gene matches: 0. This chain connects TRBV9 to TRBJ2-5; 7 bases agree with TRBD2. This receptor was obtained from a man between 25 and 39 years old with COVID-19, enrolled during active disease. The sample consisted of peripheral blood. CDR3 coding DNA: TGTGCCAGCAGCGTAGGCGGGAGAGAGACCCAGTACTTC. It is translated as CASSVGGRETQYF.